This paragraph reports one T cell receptor beta chain. This record belongs to a study of blood T cell repertoires in COVID-19. Across the whole study: Nucleic acid was either cDNA or gDNA, and it came from T cells, B-cell-depleted T cells, or PBMCs.

CDR1 and CDR2 from the germline V gene are SGHTA and FQGNSA. The V end lost 3 bases, the J end lost 6 bases, and 21 bases lay between the germline ends. The CDR3 spans 16 residues. In the authors' methods: The authors estimated nucleated cell counts from reference gene primer amplification. Here immunoSEQ multiplex PCR was the method, and the copy in TCRdb shows in-frame clones only, minus some. V and J calls plus clone size are reproduced from that table; the DNA served to infer D and trimming. The sample has about 150,000 clones, about nine tenths seen once. This clonotype originated in a human donor in a cohort sampled during active COVID-19. V usage is TRBV7-2 and J usage is TRBJ2-7; D gene uncertain. Sequenced sample: peripheral blood. CDR3 sequence reads: CASSFLDHSRSGEQYF. The DNA for the CDR3 is TGTGCCAGCAGCTTCCTTGATCATAGTCGGTCCGGCGAGCAGTACTTC.